The TCR beta chain under discussion was sequenced for a study of blood T cells in healthy people across ages. About the research overall: For every two T cells, template switching captured about one barcoded beta molecule.

For the second PCR, which ran for 7 to 11 cycles, a sample-barcoded 5' primer and a J-beta primer mix were used. TCRdb re-called the 5' RACE reads with MiXCR, one entry per CDR3 protein. The sample yields approximately 600,000 distinct CDR3 sequences, approximately 50% seen once. To note about this clonotype: An end of the junction does not agree with germline; a read error may underlie this.

Extractions gave at least 5.5 micrograms of total RNA per sample. The CDR3 contains 12 residues. Germline CDR1 MGHDK, CDR2 SYGVNS. Sequencing input: blood. The TCR comes from a man aged 60 to 69 in good health. The chain couples TRBV25-1 to TRBJ2-7; the match to TRBD1 covers 7 bases. For the CDR3, the DNA is TGTGCCAGGGGGGACAGCACCTACGGGCAGTACTTC. Its translation: CARGDSTYGQYF.